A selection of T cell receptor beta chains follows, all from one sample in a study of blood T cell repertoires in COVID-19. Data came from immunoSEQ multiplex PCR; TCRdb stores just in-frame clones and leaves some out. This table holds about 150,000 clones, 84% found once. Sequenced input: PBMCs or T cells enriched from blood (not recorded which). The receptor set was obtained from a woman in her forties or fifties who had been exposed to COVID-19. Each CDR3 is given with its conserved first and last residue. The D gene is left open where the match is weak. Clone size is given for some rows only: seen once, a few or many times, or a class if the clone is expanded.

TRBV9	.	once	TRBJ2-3	CASSSPSDTQYF	TGTGCCAGCAGCTCCCCCTCAGATACGCAGTATTTT
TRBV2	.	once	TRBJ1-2	CARGVSRGSGYGYTF	TGTGCCAGAGGAGTTAGCCGGGGGAGCGGCTATGGCTACACCTTC
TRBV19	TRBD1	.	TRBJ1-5	CASSRGQGSPGNQPQHF	TGTGCCAGTAGTAGAGGACAGGGGAGTCCGGGCAATCAGCCCCAGCATTTT
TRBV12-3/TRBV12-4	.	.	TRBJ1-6	CACRGLKRLHF	TGTGCCTGCCGAGGCCTCAAACGACTCCACTTT
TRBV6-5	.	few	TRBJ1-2	CASSFDSNYGYTF	TGTGCCAGCAGCTTCGACAGTAACTATGGCTACACCTTC
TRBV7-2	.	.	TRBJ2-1	CASSFSLSYNEQFF	TGTGCCAGCAGCTTTTCCCTCTCCTACAATGAGCAGTTCTTC
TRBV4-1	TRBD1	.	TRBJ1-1	CASSQAGQAAAEAFF	TGCGCCAGCAGCCAAGCGGGACAGGCGGCGGCTGAAGCTTTCTTT
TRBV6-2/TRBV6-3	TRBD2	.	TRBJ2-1	CASSSGTSGRSYNEQFF	TGTGCCAGCAGTTCCGGGACTAGCGGGCGCTCCTACAATGAGCAGTTCTTC
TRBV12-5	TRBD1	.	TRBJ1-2	CASGSYDRVPYGYTF	TGTGCTAGTGGTTCCTATGACAGGGTACCCTATGGCTACACCTTC
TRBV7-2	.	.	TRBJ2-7	CASSLGGTHTYEQYF	TGTGCCAGCAGCTTAGGCGGGACCCACACCTACGAGCAGTACTTC
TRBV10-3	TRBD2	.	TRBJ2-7	CAISGRTSGSSYEQYF	TGTGCCATCAGTGGGAGGACTAGCGGGAGCTCCTACGAGCAGTACTTC
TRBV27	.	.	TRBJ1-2	CASSLTGGSNYGYTF	TGTGCCAGCAGTCTGACCGGGGGGTCTAACTATGGCTACACCTTC
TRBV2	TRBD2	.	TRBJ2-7	CASMVGGLAGSSSYEQYF	TGTGCCAGCATGGTTGGTGGGCTAGCGGGATCAAGCTCCTACGAGCAGTACTTC
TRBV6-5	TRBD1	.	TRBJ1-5	CASRLDRGVNQPQHF	TGTGCCAGCAGGCTTGACAGGGGGGTTAATCAGCCCCAGCATTTT
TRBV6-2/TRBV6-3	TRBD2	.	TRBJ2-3	CASSYSRRSRGDTDTQYF	TGTGCCAGCAGTTACTCGAGACGCAGTCGGGGGGACACAGATACGCAGTATTTT
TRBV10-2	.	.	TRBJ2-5	CASSVLQETQYF	TGCGCCAGCAGTGTACTACAAGAGACCCAGTACTTC